This T cell receptor (beta chain) appears in the sequencing data of a study of cytomegalovirus exposure and HLA in healthy donors. Study-wide background: Among approximately 390 genotyped donors, about 83% fell in the Caucasian-associated ancestry cluster. The study's findings and limits: Trimming of TCR beta V- and J-genes showed a link, identified in a later analysis, to a missense DCLRE1C variant. Rare TCR sequences dominated, though some public TCRs recurred in many donors.

CDR1 is SGHRS, CDR2 YFSETQ, per germline. This CDR3 spans 17 amino acids. V lost 4 bases and J lost 2, with 20 bases in between. Remarks on this clone: Its antigen is still unknown.

The primer mix had 60 Vbeta and 13 Jbeta primers. Profiled with immunoSEQ multiplex PCR; TCRdb holds only in-frame clones, not every one. This sample has 100,000 or so clones, with 77% found just once. Sequences were obtained from PBMCs. This chain joins TRBV5-1 and TRBJ2-3; maybe TRBD2 (6 bases). The TCR was taken from a woman aged 40 to 49 in good health and CMV-seropositive. The CDR3 DNA reads TGCGCCAGCAGCGTCGATCCCCGAGGCGGGGCCACAGATACGCAGTATTTT. This sequence encodes CASSVDPRGGATDTQYF.